Given below is one TCR beta chain in context. This record belongs to a study of blood T cell repertoires in COVID-19. The germline V gene encodes CDR1 MRHNA and CDR2 SNTAGT. Trimming took off 4 bases at V and 4 bases at J, with 10 bases between the two ends. The CDR3 has 13 residues. In the authors' methods: Cell counts per sample came from amplifying reference gene primers. Method: immunoSEQ multiplex PCR; TCRdb's copy keeps in-frame clones and lacks some. Clone size and the V and J calls come from that table; the DNA yielded D and trimming. The sample lists roughly 160,000 clones; roughly 86% were seen once.

V is TRBV6-4 and J is TRBJ1-1, with a tentative D call TRBD1 (6 bases). The specimen sequenced was peripheral blood. The TCR was taken from a man between 18 and 35 years old with acute or convalescent COVID-19. CDR3 sequence reads: CASSATGRTEAFF. DNA for the CDR3: TGTGCCAGCAGTGCGACAGGCCGCACTGAAGCTTTCTTT.